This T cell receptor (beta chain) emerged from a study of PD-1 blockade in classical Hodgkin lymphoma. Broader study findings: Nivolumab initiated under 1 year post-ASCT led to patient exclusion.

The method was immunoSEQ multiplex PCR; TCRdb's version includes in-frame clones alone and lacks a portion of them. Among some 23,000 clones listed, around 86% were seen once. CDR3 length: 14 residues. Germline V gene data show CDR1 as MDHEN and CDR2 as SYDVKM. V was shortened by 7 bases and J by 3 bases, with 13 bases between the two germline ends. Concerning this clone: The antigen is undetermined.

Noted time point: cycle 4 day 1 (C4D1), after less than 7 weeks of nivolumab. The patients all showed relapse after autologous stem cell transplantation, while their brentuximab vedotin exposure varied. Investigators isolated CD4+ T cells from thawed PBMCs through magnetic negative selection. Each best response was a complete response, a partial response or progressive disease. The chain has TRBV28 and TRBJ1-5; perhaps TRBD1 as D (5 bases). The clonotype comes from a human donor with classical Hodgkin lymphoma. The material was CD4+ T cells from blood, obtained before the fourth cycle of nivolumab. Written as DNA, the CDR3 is TGTGCCAGCAACGGGGGAGGGTACAATCAGCCCCAGCATTTT. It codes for CASNGGGYNQPQHF.